The source of this T cell receptor beta chain is a study of blood T cell repertoires in COVID-19. Study details: The United States, Italy and Spain supplied acute and convalescent COVID-19 samples. Nucleic acid was either cDNA or gDNA, and it came from T cells, B-cell-depleted T cells, or PBMCs.

Regarding this clone: The sample carries other DNA sequences with the same CDR3.

Seattle patient enrollment occurred during active infection, with longitudinal follow-up thereafter. V was trimmed by 5 bases and J by 0 bases, leaving 12 bases between them. CDR1 SGHTA and CDR2 FQGTGA come from the germline V gene. The CDR3 spans 15 residues. The authors' processing: Estimation of nucleated cell counts was performed using reference gene primer amplification. Repertoires were generated with immunoSEQ multiplex PCR, while TCRdb's copy carries only in-frame clones and drops some. V and J calls and clone size are copied from that table; D and trimming were computed from the DNA. In the table there are around 230,000 clones, roughly 85% of which are singletons.

The source is a man in his fifties with COVID-19, enrolled during active disease. Sequenced material: peripheral blood. V usage is TRBV7-3 and J usage is TRBJ2-3; TRBD2 might be the D (5 bases). DNA for the CDR3: TGTGCCAGCAGCAGCCTTGCGGGTAGCACAGATACGCAGTATTTT. Amino acid sequence: CASSSLAGSTDTQYF.